This passage covers 8 T cell receptor beta chains from one sample sequenced in a study of beta chain features in type 1 diabetes (dated by TCRdb to the late 2010s). The library was built by means of the immunoSEQ multiplex PCR assay. All of the isolated RNA was reverse transcribed with the High Capacity cDNA Reverse Transcription Kit, so expressed TCRB transcripts were sequenced. The immuneACCESS repertoire file appears here via TCRdb, limited to in-frame rearrangements. These files lack a portion of the clones; in checked studies, under half of the deficit traces to unresolved V genes, and the cause of the others is not known. The sample yields hundreds of thousands of clones; 25% to 35% were counted once. The top ten constitute almost 0.065% of the sample. Sequences were obtained from naive CD4+ T cells from blood. The cell subset or site label of this sample denotes: true naive CD4+ T cells. The source of these receptors is a man in his late teens or twenties in good health.

This clone was picked up a small number of times. The chain carries TRBV29-1 and TRBJ2-3; D remains ambiguous. This CDR3 is built from 12 residues. V dropped 4 bases and J dropped 3 bases, with 8 bases sitting between them. Germline V lookup: CDR1 SQVTM, CDR2 ANQGSEA. The DNA of the CDR3 is TGCAGCGTTGCTCTGGGGACAGATACGCAGTATTTT. Its protein product is CSVALGTDTQYF.

The rearrangement joins TRBV6-6 to TRBJ2-1, with D unresolved. In germline, CDR1 is MNHNY, CDR2 SVGAGI (reference sequence). V was shortened by 6 bases and J by 4 bases, with 10 bases between the two germline ends. The CDR3 consists of 13 residues. DNA of the CDR3: TGTGCCAGCAGCTTGGACGGATACAATGAGCAGTTCTTC. It yields the protein CASSLDGYNEQFF.

The gene calls are TRBV20-1 and TRBJ1-2; D gene ambiguous. The germline V gene has CDR1 DFQATT and CDR2 SNEGSKA (reference sequence). V lost 0 bases and J 4 bases, leaving 3 bases between the germline ends. The CDR3 has 11 amino acids. CDR3 in DNA: TGCAGTGCTAGAGAACTCTATGGCTACACCTTC. Its protein product is CSARELYGYTF.

This rearrangement joins TRBV15 to TRBJ2-1; 7 bases match TRBD2. Germline CDR1 and CDR2: LNHNV and YYDKDF (reference sequence). The CDR3 is made up of 13 amino acids. V lost 1 base, J lost 12 bases, and 6 bases stayed unmatched. DNA of the CDR3: TGTGCCACCAGCAGAGGGGCTAGCGGTGCGCAGTTCTTC. As protein: CATSRGASGAQFF.

The chain couples TRBV7-2 to TRBJ2-1; no clear D. CDR1 and CDR2 (germline): SGHTA, FQGNSA. The V end was cut by 1 base, the J end by 0 bases, with 7 bases between. This CDR3 region has 15 residues. The CDR3 loop reads CASSLGVSSYNEQFF. CDR3 DNA sequence: TGTGCCAGCAGCTTAGGGGTTAGCTCCTACAATGAGCAGTTCTTC.

The table lists this clone with a few counts. The rearrangement joins TRBV5-1 to TRBJ2-2; no clear D gene. Trimming took off 6 bases at V and 1 base at J, with 4 bases between the two ends. Germline V gene lookup returns CDR1 SGHRS and CDR2 YFSETQ. The CDR3 is 12 amino acids. CDR3 sequence (DNA): TGCGCCAGCAATGAGAACACCGGGGAGCTGTTTTTT. Its translation: CASNENTGELFF.

The V gene is TRBV29-1, the J gene TRBJ2-1; 10 bases line up with TRBD2. With 3 bases clipped from V and 4 bases from J, the junction kept 12 bases outside the gene matches. This CDR3 contains 17 residues. CDR1 SQVTM and CDR2 ANQGSEA come from the germline V gene. CDR3 residues: CSVDGRAGGPIYNEQFF. The CDR3 nucleotides are TGCAGCGTTGATGGTCGAGCGGGAGGGCCAATTTACAATGAGCAGTTCTTC.

This clone was observed a handful of times. This chain uses TRBV23-1 with TRBJ1-5; D remains ambiguous. TRBV23-1 is treated as an ORF (open reading frame) with a function not yet certain. This CDR3 region has 16 residues. V dropped 1 base and J dropped 0 bases, with 10 bases sitting between them. The CDR3 nucleotides are TGCGCCAGCAGTCAATTATCCCGGAATAGCAATCAGCCCCAGCATTTT. It is translated as CASSQLSRNSNQPQHF.